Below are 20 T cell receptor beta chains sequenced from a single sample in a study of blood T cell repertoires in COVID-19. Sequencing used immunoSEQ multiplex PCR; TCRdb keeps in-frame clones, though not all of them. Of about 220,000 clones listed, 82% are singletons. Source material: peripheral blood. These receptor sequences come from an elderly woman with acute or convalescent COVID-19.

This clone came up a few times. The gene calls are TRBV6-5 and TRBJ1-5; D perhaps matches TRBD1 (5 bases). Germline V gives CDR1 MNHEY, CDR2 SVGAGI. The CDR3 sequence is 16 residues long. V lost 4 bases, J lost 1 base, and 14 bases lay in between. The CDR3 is CASSSTGAGSNQPQHF. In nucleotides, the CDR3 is TGTGCCAGCAGTTCTACAGGAGCGGGAAGCAATCAGCCCCAGCATTTT.

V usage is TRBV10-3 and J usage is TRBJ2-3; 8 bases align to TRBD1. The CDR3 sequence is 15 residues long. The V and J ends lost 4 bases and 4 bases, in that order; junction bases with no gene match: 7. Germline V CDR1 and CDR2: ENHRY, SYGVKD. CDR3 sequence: CAISASLTGADTQYF. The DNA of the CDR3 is TGTGCCATCAGTGCCTCTTTGACAGGGGCAGATACGCAGTATTTT.

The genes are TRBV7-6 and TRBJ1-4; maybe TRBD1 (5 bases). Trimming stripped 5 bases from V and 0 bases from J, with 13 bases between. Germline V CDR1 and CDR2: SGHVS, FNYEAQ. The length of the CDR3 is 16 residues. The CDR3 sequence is CASSTRQTATNEKLFF. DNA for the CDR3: TGTGCCAGCAGCACCCGACAGACAGCAACTAATGAAAAACTGTTTTTT.

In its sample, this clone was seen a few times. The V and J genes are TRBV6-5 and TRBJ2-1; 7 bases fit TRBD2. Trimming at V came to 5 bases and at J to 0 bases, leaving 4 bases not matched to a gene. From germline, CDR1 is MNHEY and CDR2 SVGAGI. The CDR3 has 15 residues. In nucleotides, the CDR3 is TGTGCCAGCAGTCAACTAGCGACCTCCTACAATGAGCAGTTCTTC. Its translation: CASSQLATSYNEQFF.

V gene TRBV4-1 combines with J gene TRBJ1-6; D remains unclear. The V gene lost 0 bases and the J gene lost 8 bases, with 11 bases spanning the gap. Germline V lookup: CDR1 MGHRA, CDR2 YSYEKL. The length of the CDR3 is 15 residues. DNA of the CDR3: TGCGCCAGCAGCCAAGAACTCTTCTCGGATTCACCCCTCCACTTT. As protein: CASSQELFSDSPLHF.

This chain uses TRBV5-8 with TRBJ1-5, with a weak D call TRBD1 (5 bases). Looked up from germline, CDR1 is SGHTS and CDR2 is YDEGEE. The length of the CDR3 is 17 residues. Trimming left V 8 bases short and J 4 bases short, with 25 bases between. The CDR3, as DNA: TGTGCCAGTAAGCTTATAGTTGGAACAGGCGATAATCAGCCCCAGCATTTT. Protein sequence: CASKLIVGTGDNQPQHF.

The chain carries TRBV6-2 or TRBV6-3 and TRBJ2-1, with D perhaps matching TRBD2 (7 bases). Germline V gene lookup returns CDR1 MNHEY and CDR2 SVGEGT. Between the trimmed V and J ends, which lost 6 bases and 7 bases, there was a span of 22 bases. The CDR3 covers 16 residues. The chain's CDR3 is CASSPSLGGAKNEQFF. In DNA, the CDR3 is TGTGCCAGCAGCCCTAGCTTGGGGGGGGCCAAGAATGAGCAGTTCTTC.

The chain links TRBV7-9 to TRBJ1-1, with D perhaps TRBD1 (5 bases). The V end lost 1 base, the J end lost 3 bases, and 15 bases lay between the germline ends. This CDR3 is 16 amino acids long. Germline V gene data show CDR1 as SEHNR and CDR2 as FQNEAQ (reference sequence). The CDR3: CASSLEGHRGDTEAFF. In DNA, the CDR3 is TGTGCCAGCAGCTTAGAAGGACACCGAGGTGACACTGAAGCTTTCTTT.

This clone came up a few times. The CDR3 DNA is TGTGCCAGTAGTAGGGGCGAAAGTAATTCACCCCTCCACTTT. This gives the protein CASSRGESNSPLHF. V and J are TRBV19 and TRBJ1-6; TRBD1 might be the D (5 bases). The germline V gene encodes CDR1 LNHDA and CDR2 SQIVND (reference sequence). CDR3 length: 14 amino acids. V shed 4 bases and J shed 6 bases, with 10 bases lying between them.

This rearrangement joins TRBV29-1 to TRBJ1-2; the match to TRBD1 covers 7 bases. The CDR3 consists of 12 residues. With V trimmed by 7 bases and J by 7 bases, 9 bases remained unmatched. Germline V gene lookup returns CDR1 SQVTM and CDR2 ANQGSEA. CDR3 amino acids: CSASTGFSGYTF. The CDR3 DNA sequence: TGCAGCGCTTCGACAGGGTTTAGTGGCTACACCTTC.

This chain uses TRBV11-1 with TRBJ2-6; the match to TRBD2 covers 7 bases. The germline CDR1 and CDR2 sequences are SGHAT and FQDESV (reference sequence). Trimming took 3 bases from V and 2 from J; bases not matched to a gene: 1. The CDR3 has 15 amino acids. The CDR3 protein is CASSFGLAGANVLTF. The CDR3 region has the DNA TGTGCCAGCAGCTTTGGACTAGCTGGGGCCAACGTCCTGACTTTC. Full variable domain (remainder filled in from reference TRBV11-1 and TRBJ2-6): EAEVAQSPRYKITEKSQAVAFWCDPISGHATLYWYRQILGQGPELLVQFQDESVVDDSQLPKDRFSAERLKGVDSTLKIQPAELGDSAMYLCASSFGLAGANVLTFGAGSRLTVL.

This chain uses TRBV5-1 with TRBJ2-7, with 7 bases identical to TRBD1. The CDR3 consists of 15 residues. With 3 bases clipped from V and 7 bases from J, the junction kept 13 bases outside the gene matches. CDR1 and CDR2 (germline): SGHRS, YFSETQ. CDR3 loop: CASSWVGQAYSEQYF. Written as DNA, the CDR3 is TGCGCCAGCAGCTGGGTCGGACAGGCCTACAGTGAGCAGTACTTC.

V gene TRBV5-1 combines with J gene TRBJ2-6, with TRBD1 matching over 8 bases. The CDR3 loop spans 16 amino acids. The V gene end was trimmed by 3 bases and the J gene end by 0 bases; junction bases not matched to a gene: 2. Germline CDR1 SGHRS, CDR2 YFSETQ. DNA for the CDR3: TGCGCCAGCAGCTCACAGGGGGTCTCTGGGGCCAACGTCCTGACTTTC. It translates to CASSSQGVSGANVLTF.

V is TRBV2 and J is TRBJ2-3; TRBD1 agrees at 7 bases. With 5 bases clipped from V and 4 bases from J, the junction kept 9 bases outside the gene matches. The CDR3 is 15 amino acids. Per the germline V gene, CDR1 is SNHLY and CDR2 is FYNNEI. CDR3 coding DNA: TGTGCCAGCAGTAAGGGACAGACCTACTCAGATACGCAGTATTTT. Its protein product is CASSKGQTYSDTQYF.

CDR3 bases: TGTGCCAGTAGTATAGGCGGGGGGATCACCTACGAGCAGTACTTC. Translated: CASSIGGGITYEQYF. The V call is TRBV19, the J call TRBJ2-7, with 8 nucleotides matching TRBD2. The V segment lost 1 base and the J segment 2 bases; nucleotides outside the gene matches: 4. Germline V gives CDR1 LNHDA, CDR2 SQIVND (reference sequence). The CDR3 loop spans 15 amino acids.

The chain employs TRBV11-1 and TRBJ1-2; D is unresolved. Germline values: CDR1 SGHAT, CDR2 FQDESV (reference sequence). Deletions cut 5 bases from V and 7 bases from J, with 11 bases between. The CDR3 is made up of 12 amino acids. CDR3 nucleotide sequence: TGTGCCAGCAGCCTAGAGTCGGGTGGCTACACCTTC. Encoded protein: CASSLESGGYTF. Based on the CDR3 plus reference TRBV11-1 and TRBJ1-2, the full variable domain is EAEVAQSPRYKITEKSQAVAFWCDPISGHATLYWYRQILGQGPELLVQFQDESVVDDSQLPKDRFSAERLKGVDSTLKIQPAELGDSAMYLCASSLESGGYTFGSGTRLTVV.

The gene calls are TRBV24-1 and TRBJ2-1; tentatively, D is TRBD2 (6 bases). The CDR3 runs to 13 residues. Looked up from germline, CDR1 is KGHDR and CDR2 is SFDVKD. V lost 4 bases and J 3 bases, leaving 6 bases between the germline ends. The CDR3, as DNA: TGTGCCACCAGTGACGGGAGCTACAATGAGCAGTTCTTC. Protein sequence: CATSDGSYNEQFF.

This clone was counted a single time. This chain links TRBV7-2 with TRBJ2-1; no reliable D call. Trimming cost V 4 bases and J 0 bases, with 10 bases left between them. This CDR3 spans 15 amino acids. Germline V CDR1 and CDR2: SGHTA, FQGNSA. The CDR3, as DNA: TGTGCCAGCAGCTCGGAAGCGAGCTCCTACAATGAGCAGTTCTTC. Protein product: CASSSEASSYNEQFF.

The CDR3 bases are TGTGCCAGCAGTTCGACAGGGGCTAGGAACACCGGGGAGCTGTTTTTT. Protein: CASSSTGARNTGELFF. The rearrangement uses TRBV28 and TRBJ2-2; 8 bases are a match to TRBD1. This CDR3 is built from 16 residues. Germline values: CDR1 MDHEN, CDR2 SYDVKM. V shed 4 bases and J 1 base; nucleotides not matched to a gene: 5.

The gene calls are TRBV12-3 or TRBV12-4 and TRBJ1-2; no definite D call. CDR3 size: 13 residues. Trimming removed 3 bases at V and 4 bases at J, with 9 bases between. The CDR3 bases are TGTGCCAGCAGTTTGGGCAACCGCTATGGCTACACCTTC. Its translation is CASSLGNRYGYTF.